This paragraph covers one T cell receptor beta chain sequence. Its antigen is as yet unknown. TCRdb recomputed calls from the 5' RACE reads with MiXCR, one row per CDR3 protein. Here the sample spans 350,000 to 400,000 distinct CDR3 sequences, around 30% being singletons. This entry belongs to a study of identical twins' blood T cells. Study-wide findings and caveats: Each donor's most abundant TCRbeta clonotypes shared more CDR3 sequences with her twin than unrelated donors.

The clonotype originates from a woman aged 18-55 years in good health. Sequenced: PBMCs.

The CDR3 protein is CASSHGSSYNEQFF. DNA of the CDR3: TGCGCCAGCAGCCACGGCTCCTCCTACAATGAGCAGTTCTTC. The rearrangement links TRBV5-1 to TRBJ2-1; D not resolved. This CDR3 contains 14 residues. CDR1 is SGHRS and CDR2 is YFSETQ in the germline V gene. V dropped 4 bases and J dropped 0 bases, with 8 bases sitting between them.